Below, 14 T cell receptor beta chains from the same sample are listed, as sequenced in a study of cytomegalovirus exposure and HLA in healthy donors. The method was immunoSEQ multiplex PCR; TCRdb's version includes in-frame clones alone and lacks a portion of them. This table has under 65,000 clones, 90% to 95% appearing once. Sequenced: PBMCs. The receptors here all came from a woman between 18 and 30 years old in good health and CMV-seropositive.

This rearrangement joins TRBV11-2 to TRBJ2-2; 10 nucleotides line up with TRBD2. The CDR3 runs to 16 residues. V shed 2 bases and J 7 bases; nucleotides not matched to a gene: 7. From germline, CDR1 is SGHAT and CDR2 FQNNGV. The CDR3 coding sequence is TGTGCCAGCAGCTTAACCCCTAGCGGGAGTGGCGGGGAGCTGTTTTTT. This sequence encodes CASSLTPSGSGGELFF.

V is TRBV28 and J is TRBJ1-2, with 7 bases fitting TRBD1. From germline, CDR1 is MDHEN and CDR2 SYDVKM. The CDR3 consists of 12 residues. Unmatched junction bases numbered 4, after V lost 5 bases and J lost 7 bases. The CDR3 nucleotides read TGTGCCAGCAGTAGAGGGGGCACTGGCTACACCTTC. Its protein product is CASSRGGTGYTF.

The chain is built from TRBV7-8 and TRBJ2-7, with D possibly matching TRBD2 (6 bases). CDR3 length: 13 residues. Trimming took 1 base from V and 7 from J, leaving 11 bases between them. CDR1 and CDR2 (germline): SGHVS, FQNEAQ. The CDR3 DNA is TGTGCCAGCAGCTTAGGATTGGGGGGAGAGCAGTACTTC. This translates into CASSLGLGGEQYF.

The chain joins TRBV2 to TRBJ1-3, with D uncertain. CDR1 is SNHLY, CDR2 FYNNEI, per germline. The CDR3 loop spans 13 amino acids. V lost 3 bases to trimming and J lost 1 base, with 4 bases between them. The CDR3 DNA sequence: TGTGCCAGCAGTGACGGGTCTGGAAACACCATATATTTT. Protein: CASSDGSGNTIYF.

This chain links TRBV7-2 with TRBJ2-7; 8 bases agree with TRBD2. This CDR3 has 17 residues. Germline V gene lookup returns CDR1 SGHTA and CDR2 FQGNSA. Germline trimming cut 1 base from V and 3 bases from J; bases unmatched to any gene: 11. The CDR3 coding sequence is TGTGCCAGCAGCTTAGTTAGCGGGACATCTTTTAGCTACGAGCAGTACTTC. This translates into CASSLVSGTSFSYEQYF.

This clone was counted a few times. The chain joins TRBV27 to TRBJ2-7; 11 bases agree with TRBD2. With 6 bases clipped from V and 3 bases from J, the junction kept 7 bases outside the gene matches. The CDR3 consists of 15 residues. Per the germline V gene, CDR1 is MNHEY and CDR2 is SMNVEV (reference sequence). The CDR3 sequence is CASSLRGLADYEQYF. Written as DNA, the CDR3 is TGTGCCAGCAGCTTGCGGGGACTAGCGGACTACGAGCAGTACTTC.

J is TRBJ1-2 and V is TRBV7-2; 7 positions match TRBD1. V gave up 1 base and J gave up 4 bases; unmatched junction bases: 3. Germline values: CDR1 SGHTA, CDR2 FQGNSA. CDR3 length equals 14 residues. In DNA form, the CDR3 reads TGTGCCAGCAGCTTAGACAGGGGTACCTATGGCTACACCTTC. Translated, it gives CASSLDRGTYGYTF.

The CDR3 spells CASSPGRGRGGFDEQFF. DNA for the CDR3: TGTGCCAGCAGTCCTGGGCGTGGGCGGGGGGGCTTCGATGAGCAGTTCTTC. V and J are TRBV27 and TRBJ2-1; 9 nucleotides line up with TRBD2. The germline V gene has CDR1 MNHEY and CDR2 SMNVEV (reference sequence). V gave up 5 bases and J gave up 8 bases; unmatched junction bases: 16. This CDR3 spans 17 amino acids.

In DNA form, the CDR3 reads TGTGCCAGCAGCCAGGGACAGAACACTGAAGCTTTCTTT. It codes for CASSQGQNTEAFF. The chain combines TRBV11-3 with TRBJ1-1; TRBD1 might be the D (6 bases). With 5 bases removed from V and 1 base from J, the gap between germline ends came to 8 bases. Germline V gene lookup returns CDR1 SGHNT and CDR2 YENEEA. This CDR3 contains 13 residues.

The chain has TRBV27 and TRBJ2-3; TRBD2 matches 10 bases. This CDR3 spans 16 amino acids. With 8 bases clipped from V and 6 bases from J, the junction kept 14 bases outside the gene matches. Germline CDR1 is MNHEY and CDR2 is SMNVEV (reference sequence). CDR3 sequence reads: CASSPPATSGKDTQYF. For the CDR3, the DNA is TGTGCCAGCTCGCCCCCGGCTACTAGCGGGAAGGATACGCAGTATTTT.

The chain combines TRBV15 with TRBJ2-1; 12 bases are a match to TRBD2. The trim removed 4 bases at V and 6 bases at J, leaving 4 bases unmatched. The CDR3 is 15 residues long. The V gene's germline CDR1 is LNHNV and CDR2 YYDKDF (reference sequence). The CDR3 nucleotides read TGTGCCACCAGCAATCTAGCGGGGGGGCGCAATGAGCAGTTCTTC. Encoded protein: CATSNLAGGRNEQFF.

The V and J genes are TRBV4-3 and TRBJ2-7; D is perhaps TRBD1 (6 bases). V was clipped by 5 bases and J by 2 bases, with 13 bases between them. In germline, CDR1 is LGHNA, CDR2 YSLEER. The CDR3 is 14 amino acids. In DNA form, the CDR3 reads TGCGCCAGCAGCACACAACAGGGCCCCTACGAGCAGTACTTC. It encodes CASSTQQGPYEQYF.

The rearrangement uses TRBV21-1 and TRBJ1-5. TRBV21-1 is a documented pseudogene. CDR3 length: 16 amino acids. The CDR3 protein is CASPEGGGSGNQPQHF. Written as DNA, the CDR3 is TGTGCCAGCCCCGAGGGGGGGGGATCGGGCAATCAGCCCCAGCATTTT.

Only one count was recorded for this clone. This rearrangement joins TRBV7-9 to TRBJ2-3; 11 bases line up with TRBD1. The germline CDR1 and CDR2 sequences are SEHNR and FQNEAQ (reference sequence). CDR3 length: 14 residues. The junction had 4 bases not matched to a gene; V was cut back by 8 bases and J by 3 bases. This CDR3 reads CASVDRGQTDTQYF. CDR3 sequence (DNA): TGTGCCAGCGTGGACAGGGGGCAAACAGATACGCAGTATTTT.